The TCR beta chain under discussion was sequenced for a study of cytomegalovirus exposure and HLA in healthy donors. Germline V gene sequence: CDR1 MDHEN, CDR2 SYDVKM. With V trimmed by 10 bases and J by 5 bases, 7 bases remained unmatched. There are 14 residues in the CDR3. PCR employed 60 Vbeta and 13 Jbeta primers. The assay was immunoSEQ multiplex PCR, and TCRdb's table has in-frame clones only and misses some. The table includes roughly 150,000 clones, approximately 80% detected once. This receptor was identified in a man aged 30-40 years in good health and CMV-seropositive. The chain has TRBV28 and TRBJ2-2; 10 bases align to TRBD1. The sample consisted of PBMCs. DNA of the CDR3: TGTGCCACCAGACAGGGGGCGGTTACCGGGGAGCTGTTTTTT. This translates into CATRQGAVTGELFF.